Following are 4 T cell receptor beta chains from one sample sequenced in a study of monozygotic twins with inflammatory bowel disease. TCRdb re-called the 5' RACE reads and shows each CDR3 protein once, DNA omitted. The table lists a few hundred thousand distinct CDR3 sequences. The sequencing input was blood. The receptors come from a human donor with ulcerative colitis or Crohn's disease, or a healthy co-twin of an affected twin (not recorded which).

V gene TRBV3-1 combines with J gene TRBJ1-6; TCRdb proposes TRBD1, but this gene call is untestable without DNA. The germline CDR1 and CDR2 sequences are LGHDT and YNNKEL (reference sequence). CDR3 length: 16 amino acids. CDR3: CASSQFLGQLNSPLHF.

This CDR3 reads CASRILNSYEQYF. The V and J genes are TRBV13 and TRBJ2-7. This CDR3 is 13 amino acids long. Per germline, CDR1 PRHDT and CDR2 FYEKMQ (reference sequence). Based on the CDR3 plus reference TRBV13 and TRBJ2-7, the full variable domain is AAGVIQSPRHLIKEKRETATLKCYPIPRHDTVYWYQQGPGQDPQFLISFYEKMQSDKGSIPDRFSAQQFSDYHSELNMSSLELGDSALYFCASRILNSYEQYFGPGTRLTVT.

J is TRBJ1-6 and V is TRBV12-3 or TRBV12-4; there is no DNA to check the TCRdb D call of TRBD1. The CDR3 contains 15 residues. The CDR3 is CASNLVGQGWSPLHF.

This chain joins TRBV5-1 and TRBJ1-5; TCRdb reports TRBD1, a call that lacks DNA to check it against. CDR1 is SGHRS, CDR2 YFSETQ, per germline. There are 16 residues in the CDR3. The CDR3 spells CASSFKGRFNNQPQHF.